This T cell receptor beta chain stems from a study of T cells in Graves' hyperthyroidism and ophthalmopathy. Between the trimmed V and J ends, which lost 2 bases and 2 bases, there was a span of 10 bases. This CDR3 has 14 amino acids. The germline V gene has CDR1 KGHSH and CDR2 LQKENI. Notes on this clonotype: Its antigen is undetermined.

Study conclusions and caveats: A 13 V-J signature model discriminated ophthalmopathy versus stable hyperthyroidism.

RNA transcripts yielded amplified TCR beta CDR3 regions. The HTBI primer set was used in a first-round RT-PCR of the TCR CDR3. TCRdb reanalysed the multiplex PCR reads using MiXCR and keeps one entry per CDR3 protein. The sample includes roughly 350,000 distinct CDR3 sequences, roughly 13% of them seen just once. This clonotype was sampled from a woman between 40 and 55 years old with Graves' ophthalmopathy. This chain uses TRBV18 with TRBJ2-7, with D uncertain. Sample: blood. This chain's CDR3 is CASSPSRQTYEQYF. The DNA of the CDR3 is TGTGCCAGCTCACCATCAAGGCAGACCTACGAGCAGTACTTC.